The present T cell receptor beta chain was sequenced within a study of control samples from healthy donors and cancer patients. This CDR3 is built from 14 residues. Germline V gene sequence: CDR1 SGHNT, CDR2 YYREEE (reference sequence). V lost 2 bases and J 2 bases, leaving 7 bases between the germline ends. Only in-frame clones appear in the TCRdb table, and some are missing; sequencing was by immunoSEQ multiplex PCR. This sample has about 140,000 clones, with less than 90% found just once. The chain employs TRBV5-4 and TRBJ1-4, with D hard to call. Sequences were obtained from blood. This sequence originates from a woman in her 30s in good health. CDR3: CASSLQGTNEKLFF. The CDR3 nucleotides read TGTGCCAGCAGCTTACAAGGGACTAATGAAAAACTGTTTTTT.